Shown below are 18 T cell receptor beta chains from a single sample sequenced in a study of CD8 T cells in ankylosing spondylitis. TCRdb ran MiXCR on the 5' RACE reads and lists one entry per CDR3 protein. Of a few hundred thousand distinct CDR3 sequences detected, around 21% appear once; the ten largest clones hold 3.5%. The sample comprised blood, either unsorted or a sorted T cell fraction (not recorded which). These receptor sequences come from a female donor with ankylosing spondylitis or in good health (not recorded which).

The chain joins TRBV11-1 to TRBJ2-5; D unclear. CDR1 and CDR2 (germline): SGHAT, FQDESV (reference sequence). This CDR3 spans 13 amino acids. V lost 5 bases, J lost 3 bases, and 10 bases lay in between. The CDR3 reads CASSLNLEETQYF. The CDR3 region has the DNA TGTGCCAGCAGCCTCAACTTAGAAGAGACCCAGTACTTC.

This clonotype turned up a few times. The DNA for the CDR3 is TGCAGTGCTAGAGATCGGAGGGACAGTTTAATATATTTT. Translating gives CSARDRRDSLIYF. The rearrangement joins TRBV20-1 to TRBJ1-3; 7 positions agree with TRBD1. Trimming cost V 0 bases and J 13 bases; bases outside gene matches: 9. CDR3 size: 13 residues. In germline, CDR1 is DFQATT, CDR2 SNEGSKA (reference sequence).

The table lists this clonotype with many counts. The chain combines TRBV12-3 or TRBV12-4 with TRBJ1-5, with D hard to call. V was clipped by 3 bases and J by 3 bases, with 12 bases between them. CDR3 size: 15 residues. This chain's CDR3 is CASSLTSGSNQPQHF. CDR3 nucleotides: TGTGCCAGCAGTTTGACTTCCGGCTCCAATCAGCCCCAGCATTTT.

This clonotype was detected ten times or more. V gene TRBV10-3 combines with J gene TRBJ2-1; 8 bases line up with TRBD2. The length of the CDR3 is 15 residues. V lost 3 bases and J lost 5; bases outside the gene matches: 6. Per germline, CDR1 ENHRY and CDR2 SYGVKD. The CDR3: CAISDVTGGDNEQFF. The CDR3 region has the DNA TGTGCCATCAGTGATGTAACGGGAGGGGACAATGAGCAGTTCTTC.

This clonotype appeared a few times. The chain has TRBV20-1 and TRBJ1-2; TRBD1 agrees at 8 bases. V dropped 0 bases and J dropped 5; count of bases not matched to a gene: 11. CDR3 size: 16 residues. Germline-derived CDR1 and CDR2 are DFQATT and SNEGSKA (reference sequence). For the CDR3, the DNA is TGCAGTGCTAGAGATGGACAGGGTGCTGTGGGATATGGCTACACCTTC. This codes for CSARDGQGAVGYGYTF.

This chain links TRBV7-2 with TRBJ2-5; possibly TRBD1 for D (6 bases). This CDR3 is built from 13 residues. Trimming removed 5 bases from V and 5 bases from J, with 12 bases in between. CDR1 is SGHTA, CDR2 FQGNSA, per germline. The CDR3 spells CASSNTGFETQYF. As DNA, the CDR3 is TGTGCCAGCAGCAATACAGGGTTTGAGACCCAGTACTTC. Full variable domain (remainder filled in from reference TRBV7-2 and TRBJ2-5): GAGVSQSPSNKVTEKGKDVELRCDPISGHTALYWYRQSLGQGLEFLIYFQGNSAPDKSGLPSDRFSAERTGGSVSTLTIQRTQQEDSAVYLCASSNTGFETQYFGPGTRLLVL.

The chain joins TRBV20-1 to TRBJ2-1; 12 bases fit TRBD2. CDR1 and CDR2 from the germline V gene are DFQATT and SNEGSKA (reference sequence). The V and J ends lost 5 bases and 7 bases, in that order; junction bases with no gene match: 9. This CDR3 contains 15 residues. The CDR3 DNA reads TGCAGTGCTGACCAGACTAGCGGGAGAATAAATGAGCAGTTCTTC. This gives the protein CSADQTSGRINEQFF.

This rearrangement joins TRBV5-1 to TRBJ2-3, with a weak D call TRBD2 (6 bases). Germline V gene data show CDR1 as SGHRS and CDR2 as YFSETQ. V shed 3 bases and J shed 6 bases, with 17 bases lying between them. The length of the CDR3 is 15 residues. The CDR3 DNA follows: TGCGCCAGCAGCTCGGACGGGGGACCGGGGGATACGCAGTATTTT. It yields the protein CASSSDGGPGDTQYF.

This clonotype has only a few counts. The J gene is TRBJ1-2, the V gene TRBV7-2, with unresolved D. Germline V lookup: CDR1 SGHTA, CDR2 FQGNSA. The CDR3 loop spans 14 amino acids. Trimming cost V 1 base and J 5 bases, with 11 bases left between them. The CDR3 protein is CASSLVGKGYGYTF. The CDR3 nucleotides read TGTGCCAGCAGCTTAGTGGGGAAAGGATATGGCTACACCTTC.

This clonotype was observed a few times. The genes are TRBV10-3 and TRBJ2-1; D is perhaps TRBD2 (7 bases). The germline V gene encodes CDR1 ENHRY and CDR2 SYGVKD. V lost 8 bases and J lost 5, with 19 bases in between. The CDR3 length is 15 residues. For the CDR3, the DNA is TGTGCCATCGGGGACACAAGCGGGAACAACAATGAGCAGTTCTTC. This encodes CAIGDTSGNNNEQFF.

This clonotype was counted ten times or more. The chain joins TRBV20-1 to TRBJ2-3; weak D call: TRBD2 (5 bases). V dropped 3 bases and J dropped 4 bases, with 11 bases sitting between them. Germline V CDR1 and CDR2: DFQATT, SNEGSKA (reference sequence). This CDR3 has 13 residues. The CDR3 sequence: CSARSGPADTQYF. In nucleotides, the CDR3 is TGCAGTGCTAGGAGCGGACCTGCAGATACGCAGTATTTT.

This clonotype was detected many times. The J gene is TRBJ1-5, the V gene TRBV25-1; D may be TRBD1 (6 bases). The CDR3 spans 12 residues. Per germline, CDR1 MGHDK and CDR2 SYGVNS. The V end was cut by 8 bases, the J end by 7 bases, with 12 bases between. CDR3 in DNA: TGTGCCAGCGGAGGGGGAGAACAGCCCCAGCATTTT. Translating it yields CASGGGEQPQHF.

The chain joins TRBV12-3 or TRBV12-4 to TRBJ2-7; tentatively, D is TRBD2 (6 bases). V lost 4 bases and J 3 bases, leaving 16 bases between the germline ends. The CDR3 runs 15 residues. The CDR3 is CASSSAGGRLYEQYF. The CDR3 nucleotides are TGTGCCAGCAGTTCCGCCGGGGGACGTCTCTACGAGCAGTACTTC.

This chain connects TRBV6-1 to TRBJ1-6; possibly TRBD1 for D (6 bases). This CDR3 is built from 16 residues. Between the trimmed V and J ends, which lost 6 bases and 7 bases, there was a span of 19 bases. Germline loops: CDR1 MNHNS, CDR2 SASEGT. DNA of the CDR3: TGTGCCAGCAGAACTACAGGAGCGGGGGCCAATTCACCCCTCCACTTT. Translated: CASRTTGAGANSPLHF.

CDR3 sequence (DNA): TGTGCCACCAGCAGAGATCTTATTGGGTCTAGCACAGATACGCAGTATTTT. It codes for CATSRDLIGSSTDTQYF. The chain carries TRBV15 and TRBJ2-3, with unresolved D. V lost 0 bases and J 0 bases, leaving 13 bases between the germline ends. Germline CDR1 LNHNV, CDR2 YYDKDF (reference sequence). The CDR3 runs 17 residues.

The chain links TRBV11-2 to TRBJ1-2; D unclear. The CDR3 extends over 11 amino acids. From germline, CDR1 is SGHAT and CDR2 FQNNGV. V was trimmed by 6 bases and J by 8 bases, leaving 10 bases between them. DNA of the CDR3: TGTGCCAGCAGGTTGGGATCCGGCTACACCTTC. Translated: CASRLGSGYTF.

This clonotype was counted only a few times. The chain carries TRBV11-2 and TRBJ2-1; D perhaps matches TRBD2 (6 bases). The germline V gene encodes CDR1 SGHAT and CDR2 FQNNGV. Trimming left V 2 bases short and J 8 bases short, with 16 bases between. This CDR3 has 15 amino acids. As DNA, the CDR3 is TGTGCCAGCAGCTTAATTCGGGAGAGGCTCCATGAGCAGTTCTTC. This codes for CASSLIRERLHEQFF.

The chain couples TRBV6-2 or TRBV6-3 to TRBJ2-5; 9 nucleotides align to TRBD2. Germline V lookup: CDR1 MNHEY, CDR2 SVGEGT. V dropped 5 bases and J dropped 5; count of bases not matched to a gene: 12. CDR3 length: 16 amino acids. The CDR3 DNA reads TGTGCCAGCAGTGCCATTGCGCGGGAGGGCCGGGAGACCCAGTACTTC. Protein product: CASSAIAREGRETQYF.